The 4 T cell receptor beta chains listed next were all sequenced from one sample in a study of blood T cells in healthy people across ages. A second PCR, run for about 6 to 11 cycles, used a sample-barcoded 5' primer plus a J-beta primer mix. In TCRdb, the 5' RACE reads were re-called with MiXCR into one record per CDR3 protein. The table shows approximately 900,000 distinct CDR3 sequences, with around 48% occurring only once. Sequencing input: blood. The receptors originated from a man in his thirties or forties in good health.

This chain connects TRBV25-1 to TRBJ2-1; D unclear. Germline V gives CDR1 MGHDK, CDR2 SYGVNS. The CDR3 runs 11 residues. V gave up 7 bases and J gave up 4 bases, with 5 bases separating them. For the CDR3, the DNA is TGTGCCAGCAACCGATACAATGAGCAGTTCTTC. Protein: CASNRYNEQFF. Variable domain in full (rest from reference TRBV25-1 and TRBJ2-1): EADIYQTPRYLVIGTGKKITLECSQTMGHDKMYWYQQDPGMELHLIHYSYGVNSTEKGDLSSESTVSRIRTEHFPLTLESARPSHTSQYLCASNRYNEQFFGPGTRLTVL.

Worth noting for this clonotype: A junction boundary mismatches the germline segment, possibly from a read error. The V call is TRBV29-1, the J call TRBJ2-5; 9 positions match TRBD2. CDR1 is SQVTM and CDR2 is ANQGSEA in the germline V gene. This CDR3 contains 16 residues. CDR3 sequence reads: CSVEDDGAGGGETQYF. The CDR3 DNA follows: TGCAGCGTAGAAGACGACGGAGCGGGGGGCGGAGAGACCCAGTACTTC. The complete variable domain, with remaining parts taken from reference TRBV29-1 and TRBJ2-5, reads SAVISQKPSRDICQRGTSLTIQCQVDSQVTMMFWYRQQPGQSLTLIATANQGSEATYESGFVIDKFPISRPNLTFSTLTVSNMSPEDSSIYLCSVEDDGAGGGETQYFGPGTRLLVL.

The chain has TRBV27 and TRBJ2-4; D ambiguous. The J call may be in error: the DNA end matches TRBJ2-7 better. Germline CDR1 reads MNHEY; CDR2 reads SMNVEV (reference sequence). The CDR3 contains 15 residues. CDR3: CASSQLPTDIYEQYF. The CDR3 nucleotides read TGTGCCAGCAGTCAACTCCCGACGGATATCTACGAGCAGTACTTC.

This clonotype was detected a few times. The chain is built from TRBV4-1 and TRBJ2-7; D might be TRBD1 (6 bases). There are 15 residues in the CDR3. Between the trimmed V and J ends, which lost 4 bases and 4 bases, there was a span of 17 bases. The germline V gene encodes CDR1 MGHRA and CDR2 YSYEKL. Here the CDR3 DNA reads TGCGCCAGCAGCCCCTTATCCCAGGGGCTATACGAGCAGTACTTC. Translated: CASSPLSQGLYEQYF.